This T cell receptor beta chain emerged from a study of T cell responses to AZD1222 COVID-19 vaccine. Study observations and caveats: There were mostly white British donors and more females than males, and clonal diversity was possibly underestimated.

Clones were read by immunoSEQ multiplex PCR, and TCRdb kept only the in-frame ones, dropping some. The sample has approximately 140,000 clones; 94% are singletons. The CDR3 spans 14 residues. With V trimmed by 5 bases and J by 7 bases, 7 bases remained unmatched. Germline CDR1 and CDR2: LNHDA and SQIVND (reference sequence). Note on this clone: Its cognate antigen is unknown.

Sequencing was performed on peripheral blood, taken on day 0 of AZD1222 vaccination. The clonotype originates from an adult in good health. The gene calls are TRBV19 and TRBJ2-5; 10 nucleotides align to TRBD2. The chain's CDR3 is CASSLLAGLRTQYF. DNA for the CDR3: TGTGCCAGTAGTCTACTAGCGGGGTTGCGGACCCAGTACTTC.